This entry lists 7 T cell receptor beta chains sequenced from one sample in a study of blood T cell repertoires in COVID-19. The protocol was immunoSEQ multiplex PCR, while the TCRdb copy is restricted to in-frame clones and leaves out a portion. The repertoire consists of 140,000 or so clones, with over 65% occurring once and the leading ten covering under 5.5%. Sequenced input: peripheral blood. These receptors were collected from a human donor in a cohort sampled during active COVID-19.

The V call is TRBV9, the J call TRBJ1-2, with 7 bases identical to TRBD1. This CDR3 contains 15 residues. J gave up 1 base and V 0 bases, and 3 bases lay outside the gene matches. The germline V gene encodes CDR1 SGDLS and CDR2 YYNGEE. The CDR3 bases are TGTGCCAGCAGCGTAGGTCGACAGGGTAACTATGGCTACACCTTC. This translates into CASSVGRQGNYGYTF. Variable domain in full (rest from reference TRBV9 and TRBJ1-2): DSGVTQTPKHLITATGQRVTLRCSPRSGDLSVYWYQQSLDQGLQFLIQYYNGEERAKGNILERFSAQQFPDLHSELNLSSLELGDSALYFCASSVGRQGNYGYTFGSGTRLTVV.

This clone was detected ten times or more. This chain uses TRBV6-1 with TRBJ2-1, with 8 bases fitting TRBD2. Unmatched junction bases numbered 4, after V lost 2 bases and J lost 7 bases. The CDR3 is made up of 14 amino acids. The germline gives CDR1 MNHNS, CDR2 SASEGT. CDR3 region: CASSERGGPNEQFF. The CDR3 DNA reads TGTGCCAGCAGTGAACGGGGGGGCCCTAATGAGCAGTTCTTC.

V gene TRBV6-5 combines with J gene TRBJ1-1; D uncertain. CDR1 MNHEY and CDR2 SVGAGI come from the germline V gene. This CDR3 has 12 amino acids. The V and J ends lost 8 bases and 5 bases respectively, with 12 bases between them. The CDR3, as DNA: TGTGCCAGCGCGTCTAGGCAGACTGAAGCTTTCTTT. It is translated as CASASRQTEAFF.

This clone has only one observation. The rearrangement uses TRBV5-1 and TRBJ1-4, with a weak D call TRBD1 (6 bases). This CDR3 comprises 14 residues. V lost 0 bases and J lost 5, with 8 bases in between. Looked up from germline, CDR1 is SGHRS and CDR2 is YFSETQ. Written as DNA, the CDR3 is TGCGCCAGCAGCTTGGACAGGGTGAATGAAAAACTGTTTTTT. Amino acids: CASSLDRVNEKLFF.

The genes are TRBV7-3 and TRBJ1-4, with TRBD1 as a possible D gene (5 bases). The CDR3 is made up of 14 amino acids. V lost 5 bases, J lost 4 bases, and 11 bases lay in between. Germline CDR1 SGHTA, CDR2 FQGTGA. For the CDR3, the DNA is TGTGCCAGCAGCGAGACAGCTAGTAATGAAAAACTGTTTTTT. It yields the protein CASSETASNEKLFF.

The chain is built from TRBV4-2 and TRBJ2-7; 10 positions match TRBD1. Per germline, CDR1 LGHNA and CDR2 YNFKEQ. This CDR3 is 18 amino acids long. V lost 0 bases to trimming and J lost 3 bases; unmatched junction nucleotides: 11. The CDR3, as DNA: TGTGCCAGCAGCCAAGATCACGGGACCGGGACAGGGGTCTACGAGCAGTACTTC. This codes for CASSQDHGTGTGVYEQYF.

At least ten counts were recorded for this clone. This chain uses TRBV28 with TRBJ2-1, with 8 nucleotides matching TRBD1. The germline CDR1 and CDR2 sequences are MDHEN and SYDVKM. CDR3 length: 16 residues. J was trimmed by 0 bases and V by 7 bases; bases with no gene match: 8. This chain's CDR3 is CASTSPDRGSYNEQFF. In nucleotides, the CDR3 is TGTGCCAGCACCTCCCCCGACAGGGGCTCCTACAATGAGCAGTTCTTC.